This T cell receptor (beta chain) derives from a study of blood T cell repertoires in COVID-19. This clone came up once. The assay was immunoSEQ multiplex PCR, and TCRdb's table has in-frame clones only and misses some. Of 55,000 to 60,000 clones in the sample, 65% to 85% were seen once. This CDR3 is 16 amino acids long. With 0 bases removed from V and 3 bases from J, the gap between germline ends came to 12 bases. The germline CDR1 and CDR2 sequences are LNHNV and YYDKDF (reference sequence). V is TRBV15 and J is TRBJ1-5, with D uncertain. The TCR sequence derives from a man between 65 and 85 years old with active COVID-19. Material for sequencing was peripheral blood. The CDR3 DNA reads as TGTGCCACCAGCAGAGATCGAGGTTCCCCCAATCAGCCCCAGCATTTT. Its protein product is CATSRDRGSPNQPQHF.